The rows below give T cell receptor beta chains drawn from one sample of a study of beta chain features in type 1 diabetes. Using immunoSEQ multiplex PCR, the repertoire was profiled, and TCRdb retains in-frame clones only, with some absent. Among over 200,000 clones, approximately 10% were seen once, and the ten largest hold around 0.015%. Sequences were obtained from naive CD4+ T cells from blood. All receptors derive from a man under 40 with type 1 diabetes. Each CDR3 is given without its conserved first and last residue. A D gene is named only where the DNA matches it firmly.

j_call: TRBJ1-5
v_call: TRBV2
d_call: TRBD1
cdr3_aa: ASRDRVSRSPQH

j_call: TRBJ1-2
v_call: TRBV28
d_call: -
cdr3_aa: ASRLDSSYGYT

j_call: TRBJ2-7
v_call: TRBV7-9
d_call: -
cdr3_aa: ASSPGTTGYEQY

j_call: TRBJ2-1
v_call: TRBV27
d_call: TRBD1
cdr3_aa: ASRLGDSSYNEQF

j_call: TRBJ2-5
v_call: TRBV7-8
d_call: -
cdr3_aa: ASSLVQGTTVQTQY

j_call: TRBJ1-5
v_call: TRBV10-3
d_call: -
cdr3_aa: AISESGGRGNQPQH

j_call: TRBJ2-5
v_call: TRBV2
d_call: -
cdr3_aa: ASSLEHQETQY

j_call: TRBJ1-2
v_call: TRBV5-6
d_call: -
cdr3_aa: ASSLPLGGNYGYT

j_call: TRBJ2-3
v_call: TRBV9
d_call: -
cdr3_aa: ASSVDLVNTDTQY

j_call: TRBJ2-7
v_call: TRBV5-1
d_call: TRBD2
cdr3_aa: ASSLIPGGTYEQY

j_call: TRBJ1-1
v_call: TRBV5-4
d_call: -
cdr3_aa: ASSTPTGRGNTEAF

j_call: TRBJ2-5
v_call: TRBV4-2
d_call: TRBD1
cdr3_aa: ASSSYLQGTETQY

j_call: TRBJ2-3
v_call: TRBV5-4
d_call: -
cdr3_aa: ASSLQSTDTQY

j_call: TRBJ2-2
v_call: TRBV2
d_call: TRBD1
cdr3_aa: ASGVQGVNTGELF

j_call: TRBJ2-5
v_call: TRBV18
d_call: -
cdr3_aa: ASSPLPGRETQY

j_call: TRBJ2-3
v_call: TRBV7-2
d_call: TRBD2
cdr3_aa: ASSWTSTTSTDTQY

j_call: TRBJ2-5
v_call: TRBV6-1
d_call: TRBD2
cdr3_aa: ASRRTRQETQY

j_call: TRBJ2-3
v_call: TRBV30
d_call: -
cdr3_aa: AWGDGVADTQY

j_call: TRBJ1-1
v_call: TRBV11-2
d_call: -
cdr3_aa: ASSLLLQGTAF

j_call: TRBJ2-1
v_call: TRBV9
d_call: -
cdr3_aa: ASSSRGGSYNEQF

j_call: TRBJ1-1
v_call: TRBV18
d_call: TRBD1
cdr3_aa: ASSPSQGGQAPDEAF

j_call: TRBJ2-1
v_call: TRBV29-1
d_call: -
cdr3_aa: SVAGQPFPYNEQF

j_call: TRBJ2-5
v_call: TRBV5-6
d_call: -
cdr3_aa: ASSLAGNQETQY

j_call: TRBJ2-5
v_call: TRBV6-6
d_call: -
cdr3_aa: ASSYQDRIQETQY

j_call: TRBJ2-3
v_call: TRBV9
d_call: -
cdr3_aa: ASSVESGRRADTQY

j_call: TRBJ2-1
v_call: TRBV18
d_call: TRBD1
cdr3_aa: ASSLRQGVYNEQF

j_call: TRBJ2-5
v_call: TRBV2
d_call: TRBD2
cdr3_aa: ASRLAGQETQY

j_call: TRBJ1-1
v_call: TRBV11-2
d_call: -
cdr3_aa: ASRRRVSAEAF

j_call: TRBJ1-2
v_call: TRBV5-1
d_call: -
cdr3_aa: ASSDRTVAGYT

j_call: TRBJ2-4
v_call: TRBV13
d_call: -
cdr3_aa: ASGYRGAKNIQY

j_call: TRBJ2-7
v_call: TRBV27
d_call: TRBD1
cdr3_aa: ASSRMTNWFRQGYEQY

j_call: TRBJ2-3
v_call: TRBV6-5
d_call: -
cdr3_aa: ASTQGVPDTQY

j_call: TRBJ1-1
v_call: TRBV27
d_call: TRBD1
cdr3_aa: ASRRQGRLVNTEAF

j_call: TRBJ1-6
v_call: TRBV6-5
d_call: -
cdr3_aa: ASGTSQALH

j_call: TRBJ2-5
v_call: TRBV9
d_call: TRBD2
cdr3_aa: ASSVEGGRSGETQY

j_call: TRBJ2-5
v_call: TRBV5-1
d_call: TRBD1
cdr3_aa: ASSYGQGEETQY

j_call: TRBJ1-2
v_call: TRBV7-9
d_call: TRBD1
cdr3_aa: ASSRDRGPDGYT

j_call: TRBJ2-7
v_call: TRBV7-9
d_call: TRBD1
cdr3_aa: ASSSRDRELNEQY

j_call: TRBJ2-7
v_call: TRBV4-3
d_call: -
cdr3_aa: ASSLSTGVTYEQY

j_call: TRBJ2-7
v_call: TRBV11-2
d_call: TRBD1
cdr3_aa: ASSYDRDYEQY

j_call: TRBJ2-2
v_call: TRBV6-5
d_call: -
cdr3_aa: ASSYRRGRELF

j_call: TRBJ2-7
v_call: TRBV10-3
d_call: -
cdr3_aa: AISESTGTYEQY

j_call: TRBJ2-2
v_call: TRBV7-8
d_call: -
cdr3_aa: ASSPFEAGELF

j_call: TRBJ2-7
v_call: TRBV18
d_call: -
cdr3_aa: ASSPKGAGNSYEQY

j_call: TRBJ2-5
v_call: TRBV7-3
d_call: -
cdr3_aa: ASSLARETQY

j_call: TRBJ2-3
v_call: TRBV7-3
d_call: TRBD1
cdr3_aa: ASSPGTGSTDTQY

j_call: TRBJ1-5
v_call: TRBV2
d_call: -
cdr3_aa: ASRSGQPQH

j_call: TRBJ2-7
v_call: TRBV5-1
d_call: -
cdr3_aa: ASSSPRGEQY

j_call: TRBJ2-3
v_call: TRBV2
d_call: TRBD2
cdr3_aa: ASTLTGGADTQY

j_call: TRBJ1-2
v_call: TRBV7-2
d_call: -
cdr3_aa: ASSPRGVYGYT

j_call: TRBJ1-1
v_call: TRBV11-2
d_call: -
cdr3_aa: ASSLVEGGTEAF

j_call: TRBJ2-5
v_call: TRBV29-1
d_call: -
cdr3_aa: SVDGGRAETQY

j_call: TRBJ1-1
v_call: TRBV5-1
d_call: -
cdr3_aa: ASSLQAQNTEAF

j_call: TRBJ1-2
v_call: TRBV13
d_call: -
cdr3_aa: ASSLSAGDMRYT

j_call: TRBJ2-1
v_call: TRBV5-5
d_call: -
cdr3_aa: ASSWLSYNEQF

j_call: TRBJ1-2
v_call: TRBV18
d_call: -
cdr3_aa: ASSSGGYGYT

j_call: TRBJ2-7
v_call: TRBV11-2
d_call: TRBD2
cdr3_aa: ASSPRSGGSYEQY

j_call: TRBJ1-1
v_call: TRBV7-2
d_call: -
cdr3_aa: ASSSLTGEAF

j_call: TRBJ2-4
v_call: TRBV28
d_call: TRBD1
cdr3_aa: ASSSGGAGKNIQY